The sample holds a few counts of the clone carrying this TCR beta chain. What it binds is unknown. The data belong to a study of CD8 T cells in ankylosing spondylitis. Broader study findings: In the blood and synovial fluid of reactive arthritis, some motif variants had been previously reported. Clones linked to the disease showed a CD8+ phenotype. They occurred at relatively low frequencies in peripheral blood. Reportedly, significant enrichment of disease-linked clones occurred in matched ankylosing spondylitis synovial fluid. One TCR beta motif, made up of eight highly homologous variants, appeared characteristic of ankylosing spondylitis blood.

Making the TCR beta libraries involved quantitative 5'-RACE with molecular barcodes. TCRdb recomputed calls from the 5' RACE reads with MiXCR, one row per CDR3 protein. The table includes hundreds of thousands of distinct CDR3 sequences, about 12% detected once. This CDR3 has 12 amino acids. V was trimmed by 5 bases and J by 6 bases, leaving 10 bases between them. Germline-derived CDR1 and CDR2 are SEHNR and FQNEAQ (reference sequence). Sequencing used blood, either unsorted or a sorted T cell fraction (not recorded which). The TCR comes from a male donor with ankylosing spondylitis. The chain couples TRBV7-9 to TRBJ1-2, with no clear D. Written as DNA, the CDR3 is TGTGCCAGCAGCCCGATAACTGATGGCTACACCTTC. Its protein is CASSPITDGYTF.